The source of this T cell receptor beta chain is a study of OX40 agonist ivuxolimab in advanced cancers. General study results and limits: Average numbers of expanded clones were greater in CD8+ T cells than in CD4+. Clonal expansion in partial responders at 0.1-3.0 mg/kg ranked among the lowest.

This clone was seen only a few times. Its specificity is unknown. V shed 2 bases and J 4 bases; nucleotides not matched to a gene: 10. CDR3 length: 17 amino acids. The V gene's germline CDR1 is SEHNR and CDR2 FQNEAQ (reference sequence). Repertoires were generated with immunoSEQ multiplex PCR, while TCRdb's copy carries only in-frame clones and drops some. Of about 62,000 clones in the sample, 79% were seen once. Sequencing used CD4+ or CD8+ T cells sorted from blood, obtained in a trial of the OX40 agonist ivuxolimab. This TCR came from an adult with an advanced solid tumor such as melanoma, head and neck, liver or kidney cancer. The rearrangement joins TRBV7-9 to TRBJ2-1; 8 bases are shared with TRBD2. This CDR3 reads CASSLLKTGGPYNEQFF. DNA for the CDR3: TGTGCCAGCAGCTTATTGAAAACGGGAGGGCCTTACAATGAGCAGTTCTTC. The full variable domain, in which reference TRBV7-9 and TRBJ2-1 provide the parts outside the CDR3, is DTGVSQNPRHKITKRGQNVTFRCDPISEHNRLYWYRQTLGQGPEFLTYFQNEAQLEKSRLLSDRFSAERPKGSFSTLEIQRTEQGDSAMYLCASSLLKTGGPYNEQFFGPGTRLTVL.